A selection of T cell receptor beta chains follows, all from one sample in a study. TCRdb re-called the 5' RACE reads with MiXCR, one entry per CDR3 protein. The repertoire has roughly 58,000 distinct CDR3 sequences, roughly 20% of them found once; the top ten carry 3.2%. Material: tumor-infiltrating Tregs sorted from the breast tumor. The receptors originated from a female donor with breast cancer. The CDR3 runs from the conserved cysteine through the conserved F or W. D genes are given only for firm matches. Clone size appears in some rows only: once, few, many, or a class for an expanded clone.

CDR3 protein: CASSYRRHSPLHF
CDR3 DNA: TGTGCCAGCAGTTACCGTAGGCATTCACCCCTCCACTTT
D gene: .
clone size: many
J gene: TRBJ1-6
V gene: TRBV6-5

CDR3 protein: CASYGSNPQYF
CDR3 DNA: TGTGCCAGCTACGGCTCCAACCCGCAGTATTTT
D gene: .
clone size: large
J gene: TRBJ2-3
V gene: TRBV7-3

CDR3 protein: CASTTGTGGMNSPLHF
CDR3 DNA: TGCGCCAGCACCACCGGGACAGGGGGCATGAATTCACCCCTCCACTTT
D gene: TRBD1
clone size: .
J gene: TRBJ1-6
V gene: TRBV5-1

CDR3 protein: CASSPMTGGNTGELFF
CDR3 DNA: TGTGCCAGCAGCCCCATGACAGGTGGGAACACCGGGGAGCTGTTTTTT
D gene: .
clone size: .
J gene: TRBJ2-2
V gene: TRBV5-4

CDR3 protein: CASSGGNMGQPQHF
CDR3 DNA: TGTGCCAGCAGTGGAGGGAATATGGGCCAGCCCCAGCATTTT
D gene: .
clone size: few
J gene: TRBJ1-5
V gene: TRBV6-2/TRBV6-3

CDR3 protein: CASSSSTDTGELFF
CDR3 DNA: TGCGCCAGCAGCTCCTCTACAGACACCGGGGAGCTGTTTTTT
D gene: .
clone size: few
J gene: TRBJ2-2
V gene: TRBV5-1

CDR3 protein: CASSLMTGAGETQYF
CDR3 DNA: TGCGCCAGCAGCCTGATGACAGGGGCGGGAGAGACCCAGTACTTC
D gene: TRBD1
clone size: few
J gene: TRBJ2-5
V gene: TRBV5-1

CDR3 protein: CASSPIPRGLFTEAFF
CDR3 DNA: TGTGCCAGCAGCCCGATCCCCAGGGGCCTCTTCACTGAAGCTTTCTTT
D gene: .
clone size: many
J gene: TRBJ1-1
V gene: TRBV7-7

CDR3 protein: CASKGLAGERPDEQYF
CDR3 DNA: TGTGCCAGCAAAGGACTAGCGGGGGAGAGACCTGACGAGCAGTACTTC
D gene: TRBD2
clone size: few
J gene: TRBJ2-7
V gene: TRBV7-9

CDR3 protein: CASSFGTENSPLHF
CDR3 DNA: TGTGCCAGCAGCTTCGGGACAGAGAATTCACCCCTCCACTTT
D gene: TRBD1
clone size: medium-sized
J gene: TRBJ1-6
V gene: TRBV7-9

CDR3 protein: CASSVEWHLTNTGELFF
CDR3 DNA: TGTGCCAGCAGCGTAGAGTGGCACCTGACGAACACCGGGGAGCTGTTTTTT
D gene: .
clone size: .
J gene: TRBJ2-2
V gene: TRBV9

CDR3 protein: CASEPDRVYMAGANVLTF
CDR3 DNA: TGTGCCAGCGAACCGGACAGGGTATATATGGCTGGGGCCAACGTCCTGACTTTC
D gene: TRBD1
clone size: .
J gene: TRBJ2-6
V gene: TRBV6-5

CDR3 protein: CASSLNRANEKLFF
CDR3 DNA: TGTGCCAGCAGCTTAAACAGGGCTAATGAAAAACTGTTTTTT
D gene: .
clone size: .
J gene: TRBJ1-4
V gene: TRBV7-2

CDR3 protein: CAGSPTSQLQETQYF
CDR3 DNA: TGCGCCGGCAGCCCGACCTCGCAGCTGCAAGAGACCCAGTACTTC
D gene: .
clone size: few
J gene: TRBJ2-5
V gene: TRBV4-1

CDR3 protein: CASSLAPGGSNQPQHF
CDR3 DNA: TGTGCCAGCAGCTTAGCGCCCGGCGGTAGCAATCAGCCCCAGCATTTT
D gene: .
clone size: few
J gene: TRBJ1-5
V gene: TRBV7-2

CDR3 protein: CASITRDRGYTGELFF
CDR3 DNA: TGTGCCAGCATTACCCGGGACAGGGGGTATACCGGGGAGCTGTTTTTT
D gene: TRBD1
clone size: few
J gene: TRBJ2-2
V gene: TRBV6-5

CDR3 protein: CSARGVLETEAFF
CDR3 DNA: TGCAGTGCAAGGGGGGTTTTGGAGACTGAAGCTTTCTTT
D gene: .
clone size: .
J gene: TRBJ1-1
V gene: TRBV20-1

CDR3 protein: CASSGTNYGYTF
CDR3 DNA: TGTGCCAGCAGTGGCACTAACTATGGCTACACCTTC
D gene: .
clone size: .
J gene: TRBJ1-2
V gene: TRBV2

CDR3 protein: CATSKGLTYNSPLHF
CDR3 DNA: TGTGCCACCAGCAAAGGACTGACCTATAATTCACCCCTCCACTTT
D gene: .
clone size: .
J gene: TRBJ1-6
V gene: TRBV15

CDR3 protein: CASSPYGTGGAGANVLTF
CDR3 DNA: TGTGCCAGCAGCCCTTACGGGACAGGGGGCGCCGGGGCCAACGTCCTGACTTTC
D gene: TRBD1
clone size: few
J gene: TRBJ2-6
V gene: TRBV7-3

CDR3 protein: CASSYGDRNTEAFF
CDR3 DNA: TGTGCCAGCAGTTACGGAGACAGGAACACTGAAGCTTTCTTT
D gene: .
clone size: .
J gene: TRBJ1-1
V gene: TRBV6-5

CDR3 protein: CASRPVRERGEAFF
CDR3 DNA: TGTGCCAGCAGACCCGTCAGGGAAAGGGGTGAAGCTTTCTTT
D gene: .
clone size: .
J gene: TRBJ1-1
V gene: TRBV6-2/TRBV6-3

CDR3 protein: CASSFFTGGSNQPQHF
CDR3 DNA: TGTGCCAGCAGTTTCTTTACAGGGGGGAGCAATCAGCCCCAGCATTTT
D gene: TRBD1
clone size: .
J gene: TRBJ1-5
V gene: TRBV12-3/TRBV12-4

CDR3 protein: CASSVDPRGTYGYTF
CDR3 DNA: TGTGCCAGCAGCGTAGACCCGAGGGGGACCTATGGCTACACCTTC
D gene: .
clone size: .
J gene: TRBJ1-2
V gene: TRBV9

CDR3 protein: CSARDLAGVDTQYF
CDR3 DNA: TGCAGTGCTAGAGATCTCGCGGGAGTTGATACGCAGTATTTT
D gene: TRBD2
clone size: few
J gene: TRBJ2-3
V gene: TRBV20-1

CDR3 protein: CSLRASGRTDTQYF
CDR3 DNA: TGCAGCCTTCGGGCTAGCGGGAGAACAGATACGCAGTATTTT
D gene: TRBD2
clone size: few
J gene: TRBJ2-3
V gene: TRBV20-1

CDR3 protein: CASSTKKTSGRYHGVYNEQFF
CDR3 DNA: TGTGCCAGCAGCACTAAAAAGACTAGCGGGAGATATCACGGGGTTTACAATGAGCAGTTCTTC
D gene: TRBD2
clone size: few
J gene: TRBJ2-1
V gene: TRBV11-1

CDR3 protein: CASSLAPRGQGIYEQYF
CDR3 DNA: TGTGCCAGCAGCTTAGCGCCCCGGGGACAGGGGATCTACGAGCAGTACTTC
D gene: TRBD1
clone size: .
J gene: TRBJ2-7
V gene: TRBV7-2

CDR3 protein: CASRGDSNQPQHF
CDR3 DNA: TGCGCCAGCAGGGGTGATAGCAATCAGCCCCAGCATTTT
D gene: .
clone size: .
J gene: TRBJ1-5
V gene: TRBV5-1

CDR3 protein: CASSRAGGDEQYF
CDR3 DNA: TGCGCCAGCAGCCGAGCAGGGGGAGACGAGCAGTACTTC
D gene: TRBD1
clone size: .
J gene: TRBJ2-7
V gene: TRBV4-1

CDR3 protein: CASSLARRGLAIIQETQYF
CDR3 DNA: TGTGCCAGCAGTTTAGCGCGAAGGGGGCTAGCGATAATCCAAGAGACCCAGTACTTC
D gene: .
clone size: many
J gene: TRBJ2-5
V gene: TRBV12-3/TRBV12-4

CDR3 protein: CASSLSRNSGMYNEQFF
CDR3 DNA: TGTGCCAGCAGCTTGTCCAGGAATAGCGGGATGTACAATGAGCAGTTCTTC
D gene: TRBD2
clone size: once
J gene: TRBJ2-1
V gene: TRBV5-5

CDR3 protein: CASSPNARDSGSPQETQYF
CDR3 DNA: TGTGCCAGCAGCCCGAACGCCCGGGACAGCGGGAGTCCGCAAGAGACCCAGTACTTC
D gene: .
clone size: .
J gene: TRBJ2-5
V gene: TRBV7-9

CDR3 protein: CASSPLQGGTEAFF
CDR3 DNA: TGTGCCAGCAGCCCACTACAGGGAGGAACTGAAGCTTTCTTT
D gene: .
clone size: .
J gene: TRBJ1-1
V gene: TRBV12-3/TRBV12-4

CDR3 protein: CSARDTSRGNQPQHF
CDR3 DNA: TGCAGTGCTCGAGACACCTCCCGCGGCAATCAGCCCCAGCATTTT
D gene: .
clone size: many
J gene: TRBJ1-5
V gene: TRBV20-1

CDR3 protein: CASSYSAGGGATDTQYF
CDR3 DNA: TGTGCCAGCAGTTACTCCGCGGGAGGCGGAGCGACAGATACGCAGTATTTT
D gene: TRBD2
clone size: .
J gene: TRBJ2-3
V gene: TRBV6-2/TRBV6-3

CDR3 protein: CASSPPRQVRGYTF
CDR3 DNA: TGTGCCAGCAGTCCGCCGAGACAGGTTCGAGGCTACACCTTC
D gene: .
clone size: many
J gene: TRBJ1-2
V gene: TRBV6-1

CDR3 protein: CASSSTSPQETQYF
CDR3 DNA: TGTGCCAGCAGCTCGACTAGCCCCCAAGAGACCCAGTACTTC
D gene: TRBD2
clone size: many
J gene: TRBJ2-5
V gene: TRBV7-9

CDR3 protein: CASSYGGYQETQYF
CDR3 DNA: TGTGCCAGCAGTTACGGCGGGTACCAAGAGACCCAGTACTTC
D gene: .
clone size: .
J gene: TRBJ2-5
V gene: TRBV6-2/TRBV6-3

CDR3 protein: CASSLEGLAGVMNTGELFF
CDR3 DNA: TGCGCCAGCAGCTTGGAGGGACTAGCGGGTGTTATGAACACCGGGGAGCTGTTTTTT
D gene: TRBD2
clone size: .
J gene: TRBJ2-2
V gene: TRBV5-1

CDR3 protein: CASRGDRGLNQPQHF
CDR3 DNA: TGTGCCAGCAGGGGGGACAGGGGGCTCAATCAGCCCCAGCATTTT
D gene: TRBD1
clone size: few
J gene: TRBJ1-5
V gene: TRBV2

CDR3 protein: CASSPIQGSWTEACF
CDR3 DNA: TGTGCCAGCAGTCCCATCCAGGGGTCGTGGACTGAAGCTTGCTTT
D gene: .
clone size: once
J gene: TRBJ1-1
V gene: TRBV27

CDR3 protein: CASSMGTANQPQHF
CDR3 DNA: TGTGCCAGCAGTATGGGGACAGCAAATCAGCCCCAGCATTTT
D gene: TRBD1
clone size: many
J gene: TRBJ1-5
V gene: TRBV6-6

CDR3 protein: CASGASGADNQPQHF
CDR3 DNA: TGTGCCAGCGGCGCCTCGGGGGCAGACAATCAGCCCCAGCATTTT
D gene: .
clone size: many
J gene: TRBJ1-5
V gene: TRBV2

CDR3 protein: CASSLRVGIDSNQPQHF
CDR3 DNA: TGTGCCAGCAGCTTAAGGGTTGGAATCGATAGCAATCAGCCCCAGCATTTT
D gene: .
clone size: few
J gene: TRBJ1-5
V gene: TRBV7-2

CDR3 protein: CASSQDQDRAYTF
CDR3 DNA: TGTGCCAGCAGCCAAGATCAGGACAGAGCTTACACCTTC
D gene: .
clone size: few
J gene: TRBJ1-2
V gene: TRBV4-2

CDR3 protein: CDTSRDFYGYTF
CDR3 DNA: TGTGACACCAGCAGAGACTTTTACGGCTACACCTTC
D gene: .
clone size: .
J gene: TRBJ1-2
V gene: TRBV15

CDR3 protein: CASSYREAFF
CDR3 DNA: TGTGCCAGCAGCTACAGAGAAGCTTTCTTT
D gene: .
clone size: few
J gene: TRBJ1-1
V gene: TRBV7-9

CDR3 protein: CASRASGGTDTQYF
CDR3 DNA: TGTGCCAGCAGGGCTAGCGGGGGCACAGATACGCAGTATTTT
D gene: TRBD2
clone size: .
J gene: TRBJ2-3
V gene: TRBV11-1

CDR3 protein: CASSLGQGKYEQYF
CDR3 DNA: TGTGCCAGCAGCCTGGGACAGGGGAAGTACGAGCAGTACTTC
D gene: TRBD1
clone size: few
J gene: TRBJ2-7
V gene: TRBV7-6

CDR3 protein: CSTRESGRTENQYF
CDR3 DNA: TGCAGTACTAGAGAGAGCGGGAGAACAGAGAACCAGTACTTC
D gene: TRBD2
clone size: .
J gene: TRBJ2-5
V gene: TRBV20-1

CDR3 protein: CASRVAVVNEQFF
CDR3 DNA: TGTGCCAGCAGAGTTGCCGTAGTCAATGAGCAGTTCTTC
D gene: .
clone size: many
J gene: TRBJ2-1
V gene: TRBV5-5

CDR3 protein: CASSVRPRETQYF
CDR3 DNA: TGTGCCAGCAGTGTACGGCCACGGGAGACCCAGTACTTC
D gene: .
clone size: many
J gene: TRBJ2-5
V gene: TRBV6-1

CDR3 protein: CATSASGDYGYTF
CDR3 DNA: TGTGCCACCAGTGCTTCAGGGGACTATGGCTACACCTTC
D gene: .
clone size: .
J gene: TRBJ1-2
V gene: TRBV24-1

CDR3 protein: CATSSEGSYEQYF
CDR3 DNA: TGTGCCACCAGCAGTGAAGGGTCCTACGAGCAGTACTTC
D gene: .
clone size: few
J gene: TRBJ2-7
V gene: TRBV15

CDR3 protein: CASTLGGGTEASF
CDR3 DNA: TGCGCCAGCACCCTGGGAGGGGGCACTGAAGCTTCCTTT
D gene: TRBD1
clone size: .
J gene: TRBJ1-1
V gene: TRBV5-1

CDR3 protein: CASNGQDRETQYF
CDR3 DNA: TGTGCCAGCAATGGGCAGGACAGAGAGACCCAGTACTTC
D gene: .
clone size: many
J gene: TRBJ2-5
V gene: TRBV28

CDR3 protein: CAVEERQGAREQYF
CDR3 DNA: TGTGCCGTGGAAGAACGACAGGGGGCGAGAGAGCAGTACTTC
D gene: TRBD1
clone size: few
J gene: TRBJ2-7
V gene: TRBV24-1

CDR3 protein: CASSPQQGFDSPLHF
CDR3 DNA: TGTGCCAGCAGCCCCCAACAGGGATTCGATTCACCCCTCCACTTT
D gene: .
clone size: .
J gene: TRBJ1-6
V gene: TRBV7-8

CDR3 protein: CASSDPRLAGDDEQFF
CDR3 DNA: TGCGCCAGCAGTGACCCCCGACTAGCGGGAGACGATGAGCAGTTCTTC
D gene: TRBD2
clone size: many
J gene: TRBJ2-1
V gene: TRBV10-2